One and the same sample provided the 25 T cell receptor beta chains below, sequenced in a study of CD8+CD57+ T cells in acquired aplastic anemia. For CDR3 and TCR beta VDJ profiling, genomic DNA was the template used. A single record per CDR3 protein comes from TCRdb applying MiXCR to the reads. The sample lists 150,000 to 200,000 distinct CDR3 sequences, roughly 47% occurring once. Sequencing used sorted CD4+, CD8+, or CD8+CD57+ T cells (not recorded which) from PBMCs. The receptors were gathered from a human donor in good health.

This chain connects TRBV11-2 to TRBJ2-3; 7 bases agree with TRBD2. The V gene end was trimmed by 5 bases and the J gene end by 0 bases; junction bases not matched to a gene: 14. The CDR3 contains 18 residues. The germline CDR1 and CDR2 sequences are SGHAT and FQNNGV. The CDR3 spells CASSTNPMTSYSTDTQYF. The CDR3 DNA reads TGTGCCAGCAGCACCAACCCGATGACTAGCTACAGCACAGATACGCAGTATTTT.

The CDR3 loop reads CASSVRGQGGVSGYTF. For the CDR3, the DNA is TGTGCCAGCAGCGTCAGGGGGCAGGGCGGTGTAAGTGGCTACACCTTC. This chain joins TRBV9 and TRBJ1-2, with TRBD1 matching 8 bases. The CDR3 spans 16 residues. V lost 2 bases and J lost 7; bases outside the gene matches: 13. Germline lookup yields CDR1 SGDLS and CDR2 YYNGEE. The full variable domain, completed using reference TRBV9 and TRBJ1-2, is DSGVTQTPKHLITATGQRVTLRCSPRSGDLSVYWYQQSLDQGLQFLIQYYNGEERAKGNILERFSAQQFPDLHSELNLSSLELGDSALYFCASSVRGQGGVSGYTFGSGTRLTVV.

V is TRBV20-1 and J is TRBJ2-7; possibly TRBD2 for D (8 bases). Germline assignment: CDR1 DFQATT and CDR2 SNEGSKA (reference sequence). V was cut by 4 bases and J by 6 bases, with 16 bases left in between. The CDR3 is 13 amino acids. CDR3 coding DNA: TGCAGTGCTACGACAGGGACTAGACGCGAGCAGTACTTC. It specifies CSATTGTRREQYF.

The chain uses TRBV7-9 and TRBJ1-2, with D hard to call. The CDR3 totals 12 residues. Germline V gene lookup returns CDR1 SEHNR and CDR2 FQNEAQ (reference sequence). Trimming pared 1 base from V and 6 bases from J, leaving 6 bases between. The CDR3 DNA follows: TGTGCCAGCAGCTTAGAGGTAGATGGCTACACCTTC. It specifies CASSLEVDGYTF.

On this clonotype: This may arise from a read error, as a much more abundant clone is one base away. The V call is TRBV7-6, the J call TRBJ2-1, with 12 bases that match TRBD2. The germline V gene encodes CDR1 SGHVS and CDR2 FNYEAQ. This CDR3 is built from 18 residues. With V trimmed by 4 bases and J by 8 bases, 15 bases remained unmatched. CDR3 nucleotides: TGTGCCAGCAGCTCCCGGGGTCTGCTAGCGGGAGGGCCTTATGAGCAGTTCTTC. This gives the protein CASSSRGLLAGGPYEQFF.

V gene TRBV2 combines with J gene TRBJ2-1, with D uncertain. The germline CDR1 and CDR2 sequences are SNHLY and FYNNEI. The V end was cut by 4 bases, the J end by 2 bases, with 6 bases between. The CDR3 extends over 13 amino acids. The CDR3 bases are TGTGCCAGCAGTGGTGGACCCTACAATGAGCAGTTCTTC. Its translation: CASSGGPYNEQFF.

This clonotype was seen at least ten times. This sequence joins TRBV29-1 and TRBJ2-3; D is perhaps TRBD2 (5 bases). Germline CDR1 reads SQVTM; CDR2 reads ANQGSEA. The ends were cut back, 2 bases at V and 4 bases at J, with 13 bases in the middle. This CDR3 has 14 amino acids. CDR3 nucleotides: TGCAGCGTTGAAAGAAAAGAGGGCTCAGATACGCAGTATTTT. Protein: CSVERKEGSDTQYF.

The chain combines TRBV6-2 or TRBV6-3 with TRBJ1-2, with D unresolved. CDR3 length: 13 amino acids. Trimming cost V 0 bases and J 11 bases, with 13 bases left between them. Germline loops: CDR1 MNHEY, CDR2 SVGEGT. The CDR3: CASSYSQEARYTF. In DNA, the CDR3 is TGTGCCAGCAGTTACTCGCAGGAGGCTCGTTACACCTTC.

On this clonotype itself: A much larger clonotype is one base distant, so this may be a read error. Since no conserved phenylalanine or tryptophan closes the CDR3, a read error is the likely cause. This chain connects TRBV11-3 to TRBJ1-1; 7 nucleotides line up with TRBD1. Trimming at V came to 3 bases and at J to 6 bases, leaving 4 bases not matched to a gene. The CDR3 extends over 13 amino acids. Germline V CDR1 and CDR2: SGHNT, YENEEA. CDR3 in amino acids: CASSFGQVAEAFY. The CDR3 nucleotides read TGTGCCAGCAGCTTCGGACAGGTAGCTGAAGCTTTCTAT.

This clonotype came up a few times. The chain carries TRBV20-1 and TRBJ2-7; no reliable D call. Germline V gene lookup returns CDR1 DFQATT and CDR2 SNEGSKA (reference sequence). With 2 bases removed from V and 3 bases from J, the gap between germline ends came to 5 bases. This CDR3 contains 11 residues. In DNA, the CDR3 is TGCAGTGCTAGATCATTCTACGAGCAGTACTTC. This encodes CSARSFYEQYF.

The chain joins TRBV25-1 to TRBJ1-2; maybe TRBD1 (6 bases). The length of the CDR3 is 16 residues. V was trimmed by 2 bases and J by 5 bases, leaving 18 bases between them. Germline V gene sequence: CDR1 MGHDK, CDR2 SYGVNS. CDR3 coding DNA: TGTGCCAGCAGTGAAGGAGGACAGCTCACTAGATATGGCTACACCTTC. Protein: CASSEGGQLTRYGYTF.

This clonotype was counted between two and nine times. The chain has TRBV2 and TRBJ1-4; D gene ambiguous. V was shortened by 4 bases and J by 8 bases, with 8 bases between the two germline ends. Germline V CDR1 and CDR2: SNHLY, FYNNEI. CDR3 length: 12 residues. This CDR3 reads CASSVRVEKLFF. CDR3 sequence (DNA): TGTGCCAGCAGTGTTCGGGTAGAAAAACTGTTTTTT. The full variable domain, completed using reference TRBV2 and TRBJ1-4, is EPEVTQTPSHQVTQMGQEVILRCVPISNHLYFYWYRQILGQKVEFLVSFYNNEISEKSEIFDDQFSVERPDGSNFTLKIRSTKLEDSAMYFCASSVRVEKLFFGSGTQLSVL.

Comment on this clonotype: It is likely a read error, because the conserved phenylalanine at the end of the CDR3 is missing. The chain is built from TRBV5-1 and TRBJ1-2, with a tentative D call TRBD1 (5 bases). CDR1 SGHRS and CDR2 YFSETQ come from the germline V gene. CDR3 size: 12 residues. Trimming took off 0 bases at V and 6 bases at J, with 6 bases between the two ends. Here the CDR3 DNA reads TGCGCCAGCAGCTTGGGGGGGGATGGCTACACCATC. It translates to CASSLGGDGYTI.

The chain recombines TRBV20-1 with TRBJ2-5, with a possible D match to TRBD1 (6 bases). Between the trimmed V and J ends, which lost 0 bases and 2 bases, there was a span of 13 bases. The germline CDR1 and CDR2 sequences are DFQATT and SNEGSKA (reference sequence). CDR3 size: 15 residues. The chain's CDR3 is CSARDWGTLQETQYF. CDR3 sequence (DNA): TGCAGTGCTAGAGATTGGGGGACATTACAAGAGACCCAGTACTTC.

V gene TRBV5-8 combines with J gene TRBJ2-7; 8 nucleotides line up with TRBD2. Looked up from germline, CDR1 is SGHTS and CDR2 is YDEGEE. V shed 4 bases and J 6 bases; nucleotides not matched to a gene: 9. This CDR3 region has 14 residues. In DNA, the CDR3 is TGTGCCAGCAGCCCGTCGGGACTAGTCCCCGAGCAGTACTTC. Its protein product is CASSPSGLVPEQYF.

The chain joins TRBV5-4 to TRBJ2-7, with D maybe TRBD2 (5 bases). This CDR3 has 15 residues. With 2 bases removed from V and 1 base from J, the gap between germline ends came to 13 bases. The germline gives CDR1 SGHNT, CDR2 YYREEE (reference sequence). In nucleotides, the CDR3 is TGTGCCAGCAGCTTTAGACGGGGAGCTTCCTACGAGCAGTACTTC. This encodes CASSFRRGASYEQYF.

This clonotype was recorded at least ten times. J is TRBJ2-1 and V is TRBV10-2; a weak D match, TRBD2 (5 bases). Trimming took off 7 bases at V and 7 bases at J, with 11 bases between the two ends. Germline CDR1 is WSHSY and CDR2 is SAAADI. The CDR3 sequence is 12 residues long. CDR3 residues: CASTRTGNEQFF. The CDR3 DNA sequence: TGCGCCAGCACTCGGACTGGGAATGAGCAGTTCTTC.

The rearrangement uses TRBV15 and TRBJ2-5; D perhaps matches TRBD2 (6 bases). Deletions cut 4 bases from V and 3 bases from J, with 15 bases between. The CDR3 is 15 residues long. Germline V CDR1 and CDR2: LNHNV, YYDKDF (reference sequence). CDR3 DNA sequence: TGTGCCACCAGCATCCCATTGGGAGGTAAAGAGACCCAGTACTTC. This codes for CATSIPLGGKETQYF.

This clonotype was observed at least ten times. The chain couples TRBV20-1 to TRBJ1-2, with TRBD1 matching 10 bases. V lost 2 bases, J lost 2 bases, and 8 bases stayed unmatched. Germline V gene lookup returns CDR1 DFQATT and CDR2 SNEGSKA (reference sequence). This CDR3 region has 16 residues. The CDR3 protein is CSARPTPGQGNYGYTF. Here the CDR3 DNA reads TGCAGTGCTAGACCAACCCCGGGACAGGGGAACTATGGCTACACCTTC.

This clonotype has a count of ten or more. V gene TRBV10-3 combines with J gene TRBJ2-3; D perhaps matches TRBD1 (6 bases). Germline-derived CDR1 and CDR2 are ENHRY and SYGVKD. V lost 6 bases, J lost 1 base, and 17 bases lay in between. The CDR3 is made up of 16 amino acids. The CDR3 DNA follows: TGTGCCATCAGAGCTTCCACAGGGTTGGGCACAGATACGCAGTATTTT. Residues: CAIRASTGLGTDTQYF.

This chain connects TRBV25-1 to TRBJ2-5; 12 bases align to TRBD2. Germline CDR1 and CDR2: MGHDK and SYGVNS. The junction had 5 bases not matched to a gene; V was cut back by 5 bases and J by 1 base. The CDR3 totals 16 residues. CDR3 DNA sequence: TGTGCCAGCAGTCTAGCGGGAGGGTTCTTCCAAGAGACCCAGTACTTC. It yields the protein CASSLAGGFFQETQYF.

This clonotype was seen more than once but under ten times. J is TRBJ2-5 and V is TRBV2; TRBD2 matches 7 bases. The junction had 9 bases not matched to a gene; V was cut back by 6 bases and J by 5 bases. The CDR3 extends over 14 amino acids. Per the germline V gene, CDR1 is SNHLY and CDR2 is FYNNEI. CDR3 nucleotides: TGTGCCAGCAGCCCTCGGGGGGTAGTGGAGACCCAGTACTTC. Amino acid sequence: CASSPRGVVETQYF.

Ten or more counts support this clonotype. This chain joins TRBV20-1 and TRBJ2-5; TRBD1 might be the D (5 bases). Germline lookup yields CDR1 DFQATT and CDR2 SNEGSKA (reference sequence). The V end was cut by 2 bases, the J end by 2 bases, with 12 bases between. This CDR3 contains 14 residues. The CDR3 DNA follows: TGCAGTGCTAGACACCCGACAGTACAAGAGACCCAGTACTTC. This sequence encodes CSARHPTVQETQYF.

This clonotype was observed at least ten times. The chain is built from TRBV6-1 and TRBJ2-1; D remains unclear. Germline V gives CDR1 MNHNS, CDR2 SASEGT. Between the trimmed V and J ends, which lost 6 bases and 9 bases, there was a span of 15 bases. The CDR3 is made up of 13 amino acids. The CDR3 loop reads CASRVSLVREQFF. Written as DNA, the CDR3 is TGTGCCAGCAGAGTTTCCCTGGTTCGTGAGCAGTTCTTC.

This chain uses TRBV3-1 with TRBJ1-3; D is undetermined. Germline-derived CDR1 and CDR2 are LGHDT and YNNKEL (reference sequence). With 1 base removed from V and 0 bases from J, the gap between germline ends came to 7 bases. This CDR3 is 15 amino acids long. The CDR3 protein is CASSQGDYSGNTIYF. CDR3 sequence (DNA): TGTGCCAGCAGCCAAGGAGATTACTCTGGAAACACCATATATTTT.